Listed here are 23 T cell receptor beta chains from one sample, sequenced in a study of shared clonotypes between healthy human individuals. Measured with immunoSEQ multiplex PCR; TCRdb has only the in-frame clones, and not every one. The repertoire holds some 2.1 million clones, with about 94% as singletons. Positive CCR7 selection of CD45RO-negative cells yielded the naive CD8 cells, and terminally differentiated effector memory CD45RA+ cells were excluded. Sequences were obtained from naive CD8+ T cells sorted from blood. These receptors were collected from a man between 18 and 35 years old in good health.

The chain has TRBV5-6 and TRBJ2-1; D remains ambiguous. This CDR3 spans 16 amino acids. From germline, CDR1 is SGHDT and CDR2 YYEEEE. Trimming left V 2 bases short and J 4 bases short, with 16 bases between. CDR3 sequence: CASSLWNGQFYNEQFF. The CDR3 nucleotides read TGTGCCAGCAGCTTATGGAATGGTCAGTTTTACAATGAGCAGTTCTTC.

The chain combines TRBV2 with TRBJ2-7; the match to TRBD1 covers 7 bases. J gave up 3 bases and V 7 bases, and 9 bases lay outside the gene matches. Germline CDR1 SNHLY, CDR2 FYNNEI. This CDR3 comprises 14 residues. The CDR3 sequence is CASTSRDRDYEQYF. The DNA of the CDR3 is TGTGCCAGCACCAGCCGGGACAGAGACTACGAGCAGTACTTC.

As to this clone: This sample also contains other DNA sequences that code for the same CDR3. The chain carries TRBV28 and TRBJ2-3, with 10 nucleotides matching TRBD2. CDR1 is MDHEN and CDR2 is SYDVKM in the germline V gene. The CDR3 is made up of 15 amino acids. The junction had 1 base not matched to a gene; V was cut back by 2 bases and J by 2 bases. Here the CDR3 DNA reads TGTGCCAGCAGTTTAACTAGCGGGGTCACAGATACGCAGTATTTT. This codes for CASSLTSGVTDTQYF.

With regard to this clone: This CDR3 is also generated by other DNA sequences in the sample. The rearrangement joins TRBV10-3 to TRBJ2-5; D possibly corresponds to TRBD2 (5 bases). V was trimmed by 4 bases and J by 2 bases, leaving 11 bases between them. In germline, CDR1 is ENHRY, CDR2 SYGVKD. The CDR3 covers 14 residues. In DNA, the CDR3 is TGTGCCATCAGTGTAGGACGGGGTCAAGAGACCCAGTACTTC. Amino acid sequence: CAISVGRGQETQYF.

The gene calls are TRBV6-5 and TRBJ1-1; tentatively, D is TRBD1 (6 bases). The V gene's germline CDR1 is MNHEY and CDR2 SVGAGI. Trimming stripped 2 bases from V and 6 bases from J, with 10 bases between. The CDR3 sequence is 13 residues long. The CDR3 DNA reads TGTGCCAGCAGTTACCTACAGGGCCCTGAAGCTTTCTTT. Translating it yields CASSYLQGPEAFF.

This chain joins TRBV11-2 and TRBJ2-7, with D maybe TRBD1 (6 bases). V was shortened by 1 base and J by 3 bases, with 19 bases between the two germline ends. The germline V gene has CDR1 SGHAT and CDR2 FQNNGV. This CDR3 is 17 amino acids long. The CDR3 sequence is CASSLAPLDSSLYEQYF. CDR3 sequence (DNA): TGTGCCAGCAGCTTAGCCCCCCTGGACAGCTCCCTCTACGAGCAGTACTTC.

This clone was detected once. This rearrangement joins TRBV4-1 to TRBJ2-6, with 7 bases lining up with TRBD1. Germline loops: CDR1 MGHRA, CDR2 YSYEKL. The length of the CDR3 is 17 residues. The V segment lost 7 bases and the J segment 2 bases; nucleotides outside the gene matches: 11. CDR3 in DNA: TGCGCCAGCAAGCCACGGGGACAGATCCCTGGGGCCAACGTCCTGACTTTC. It specifies CASKPRGQIPGANVLTF.

V gene TRBV2 combines with J gene TRBJ2-7; 9 positions match TRBD2. The CDR3 consists of 15 residues. CDR1 SNHLY and CDR2 FYNNEI come from the germline V gene. The V and J ends lost 6 bases and 2 bases, in that order; junction bases with no gene match: 8. This CDR3 is CASRPSAGGPYEQYF. In nucleotides, the CDR3 is TGTGCCAGCAGGCCGTCCGCGGGGGGGCCCTACGAGCAGTACTTC.

The chain joins TRBV5-4 to TRBJ2-3, with 13 bases fitting TRBD2. Germline loops: CDR1 SGHNT, CDR2 YYREEE (reference sequence). This CDR3 region has 16 residues. The V and J ends lost 2 bases and 5 bases, in that order; junction bases with no gene match: 5. The CDR3 loop is CASSLLAGGPVDTQYF. The CDR3 DNA is TGTGCCAGCAGCTTACTAGCGGGAGGGCCGGTAGATACGCAGTATTTT. Using reference TRBV5-4 and TRBJ2-3 for the parts outside the CDR3, the full variable domain is ETGVTQSPTHLIKTRGQQVTLRCSSQSGHNTVSWYQQALGQGPQFIFQYYREEENGRGNFPPRFSGLQFPNYSSELNVNALELDDSALYLCASSLLAGGPVDTQYFGPGTRLTVL.

The chain is built from TRBV11-3 and TRBJ2-2; 10 bases line up with TRBD1. The CDR3 consists of 16 residues. Trimming at V came to 3 bases and at J to 3 bases, leaving 4 bases not matched to a gene. Germline V gene data show CDR1 as SGHNT and CDR2 as YENEEA. The DNA of the CDR3 is TGTGCCAGCAGCTTGAGGGGGACAGGGGACACCGGGGAGCTGTTTTTT. Translating gives CASSLRGTGDTGELFF.

The CDR3 is CASSLRDRGSYEQYF. CDR3 nucleotides: TGTGCCAGCAGCCTGAGGGACAGGGGCTCCTACGAGCAGTACTTC. J is TRBJ2-7 and V is TRBV4-2, with TRBD1 identical over 10 bases. This CDR3 region has 15 residues. From germline, CDR1 is LGHNA and CDR2 YNFKEQ. The J segment lost 0 bases and the V segment lost 4 bases, leaving 3 bases of the junction unmatched.

The genes are TRBV4-1 and TRBJ2-7, with a weak D call TRBD2 (6 bases). The CDR3 loop spans 16 amino acids. CDR1 is MGHRA, CDR2 YSYEKL, per germline. Trimming pared 0 bases from V and 4 bases from J, leaving 16 bases between. Here the CDR3 DNA reads TGCGCCAGCAGCCAAGATCCGCGGGGAGCGAATTACGAGCAGTACTTC. Its protein is CASSQDPRGANYEQYF.

V usage is TRBV7-9 and J usage is TRBJ2-5; D is undetermined. V was pared by 1 base and J by 3 bases, with 15 bases between. CDR1 and CDR2 from the germline V gene are SEHNR and FQNEAQ (reference sequence). This CDR3 spans 16 amino acids. The chain's CDR3 is CASSLGPGQPEETQYF. The CDR3 DNA reads as TGTGCCAGCAGCTTAGGGCCGGGTCAGCCTGAAGAGACCCAGTACTTC. The full variable domain, its missing parts supplied by reference TRBV7-9 and TRBJ2-5, is DTGVSQNPRHKITKRGQNVTFRCDPISEHNRLYWYRQTLGQGPEFLTYFQNEAQLEKSRLLSDRFSAERPKGSFSTLEIQRTEQGDSAMYLCASSLGPGQPEETQYFGPGTRLLVL.

The rearrangement links TRBV27 to TRBJ2-7; perhaps TRBD1 as D (6 bases). The germline V gene has CDR1 MNHEY and CDR2 SMNVEV (reference sequence). The V and J ends lost 3 bases and 1 base respectively, with 13 bases between them. The CDR3 contains 15 residues. For the CDR3, the DNA is TGTGCCAGCAGTTTCCCAGACAGGAGTTCCTACGAGCAGTACTTC. Residues: CASSFPDRSSYEQYF.

The chain links TRBV5-6 to TRBJ2-2; tentative D call: TRBD2 (5 bases). Germline V gene lookup returns CDR1 SGHDT and CDR2 YYEEEE. The V and J ends lost 4 bases and 1 base respectively, with 11 bases between them. The CDR3 is made up of 15 amino acids. CDR3 protein: CASSPGMLNTGELFF. CDR3 sequence (DNA): TGTGCCAGCAGCCCCGGGATGCTGAACACCGGGGAGCTGTTTTTT.

V is TRBV13 and J is TRBJ2-1; D may be TRBD1 (6 bases). With 0 bases removed from V and 6 bases from J, the gap between germline ends came to 15 bases. CDR1 is PRHDT and CDR2 is FYEKMQ in the germline V gene (reference sequence). The CDR3 covers 16 residues. CDR3 sequence (DNA): TGTGCCAGCAGCTTAGGCCCAGGGGTGGGCACCAATGAGCAGTTCTTC. Its translation is CASSLGPGVGTNEQFF.

The gene calls are TRBV10-3 and TRBJ2-7; TRBD2 matches 7 bases. The V segment lost 11 bases and the J segment 2 bases; nucleotides outside the gene matches: 12. CDR1 is ENHRY, CDR2 SYGVKD, per germline. The CDR3 consists of 14 residues. CDR3 in DNA: TGTGCCGCCGCCGGGGAGGGGACCCCCTACGAGCAGTACTTC. It specifies CAAAGEGTPYEQYF.

This chain uses TRBV27 with TRBJ2-5, with 8 bases matching TRBD2. Germline CDR1 MNHEY, CDR2 SMNVEV (reference sequence). The ends lost 2 bases at V and 3 bases at J; junction bases unmatched: 5. CDR3 length equals 15 residues. CDR3 residues: CASSLSPGGKETQYF. The CDR3 bases are TGTGCCAGCAGTTTAAGTCCGGGGGGGAAAGAGACCCAGTACTTC.

The chain links TRBV27 to TRBJ1-6, with TRBD1 matching over 9 bases. Per germline, CDR1 MNHEY and CDR2 SMNVEV (reference sequence). V was clipped by 9 bases and J by 9 bases; unmatched bases: 9. CDR3 size: 14 residues. CDR3 loop: CASRGTGSFSPLHF. The CDR3 region has the DNA TGTGCCAGTAGGGGGACAGGGAGTTTTTCACCCCTCCACTTT.

The rearrangement links TRBV19 to TRBJ1-2; 8 nucleotides agree with TRBD1. This CDR3 contains 14 residues. Per germline, CDR1 LNHDA and CDR2 SQIVND (reference sequence). The V segment lost 5 bases and the J segment 3 bases; nucleotides outside the gene matches: 5. CDR3 protein: CASSPGQGDYGYTF. The CDR3, as DNA: TGTGCCAGTAGTCCCGGACAGGGTGACTATGGCTACACCTTC.

The sample holds a few counts of this clone. The V call is TRBV19, the J call TRBJ2-3; no firm D call. The CDR3 is 14 residues long. Germline lookup yields CDR1 LNHDA and CDR2 SQIVND (reference sequence). V lost 8 bases and J 2 bases, leaving 14 bases between the germline ends. The CDR3 reads CASQLGYHTDTQYF. CDR3 DNA sequence: TGTGCCAGTCAATTGGGGTACCACACAGATACGCAGTATTTT.

For this clone: Other DNA sequences in this sample translate to the same CDR3. This rearrangement joins TRBV6-5 to TRBJ1-2, with D uncertain. The CDR3 covers 13 residues. The V end was cut by 2 bases, the J end by 2 bases, with 6 bases between. The germline V gene has CDR1 MNHEY and CDR2 SVGAGI. The CDR3 DNA reads TGTGCCAGCAGTTACGGCCCAAACTATGGCTACACCTTC. It yields the protein CASSYGPNYGYTF.

V is TRBV6-1 and J is TRBJ1-5; D is perhaps TRBD1 (6 bases). V was trimmed by 3 bases and J by 4 bases, leaving 7 bases between them. The CDR3 is 13 amino acids. Germline V gene lookup returns CDR1 MNHNS and CDR2 SASEGT. The CDR3 here is CASSDQGNQPQHF. The DNA for the CDR3 is TGTGCCAGCAGTGACCAGGGGAATCAGCCCCAGCATTTT.